Reported below is one T cell receptor beta chain. The sample comes from a study of blood T cell repertoires in COVID-19. At the level of the study: Whether acute or convalescent, the COVID-19 samples came from the United States, Italy and Spain. The cDNA or gDNA used as material had been derived from T cells, B-cell-depleted T cells, or PBMCs.

J gave up 4 bases and V 6 bases, and 2 bases lay outside the gene matches. Germline CDR1 reads SNHLY; CDR2 reads FYNNEI. The CDR3 loop spans 13 amino acids. Authors' methods: Reference gene primer amplification gave nucleated cell count estimates. The assay was immunoSEQ multiplex PCR, and TCRdb's table has in-frame clones only and misses some. Clone size and V and J calls were adopted from that table, with D and trimming inferred from the DNA. The repertoire holds about 56,000 clones, with more than 80% as singletons. This clonotype was obtained from a human donor in a cohort sampled during active COVID-19. The material sequenced was peripheral blood. The chain joins TRBV2 to TRBJ1-5, with 8 bases aligning to TRBD1. The CDR3 nucleotides read TGTGCCAGCAGCGGACAGGGAAATCAGCCCCAGCATTTT. It translates to CASSGQGNQPQHF.